This T cell receptor beta chain appears in the sequencing data of a study of cytomegalovirus exposure and HLA in healthy donors (dated by TCRdb to about 2017). As for the study more broadly: An earlier analysis of 550 to 700 of the donors reported 250 to 350 Gb of sequence data and roughly 110 million unique TCR beta sequences from some 180 million T cells. To predict cytomegalovirus infection status, the study combined high-throughput TCR immunosequencing, statistical association of individual TCRs with disease status, and machine learning. Donor age, sex, ethnicity and CMV serostatus were compiled alongside the repertoire data. In addition to the first cohort of 500 to 850 subjects, a separate validation cohort of 120 different subjects was used. An early release that covered several hundred HLA-typed donors contained approximately 300 gigabases of sequencing data and some 87 million unique TCR sequences. Among a few hundred genotyped donors of the cohort, an average of around 240,000 unique TCR beta nucleotide sequences were sequenced per donor, around 20% of them non-productive. An earlier analysis of 587 of the donors used high-throughput TCR beta sequencing to judge whether each TCR beta V gene segment behaved as functional or pseudogenic. Class I and class II HLA loci were covered by the typing at four-digit resolution. Every discovery cohort repertoire had been produced on one sequencing platform. The aim of the study was to test whether cataloging public T cell receptors could identify signatures of past pathogen exposure. The later analysis used no new phenotypic data to find candidate immune exposures, relying instead on TCR beta sequences and their occurrence across donors. The number of donors typed differed by locus, with roughly 629-640 for A, B, C, DRB1 and DQB1, approximately 500 for DQA1, under 610 for DPA1, and 472 for DPB1. The study profiled the T cell repertoires of hundreds of subjects by immunosequencing and related them to cytomegalovirus serostatus. In a later genetic analysis, genome-wide SNP genotypes for 398 of the 666 donors were used, and that subset was treated as a discovery cohort. To study patterns of TCR occurrence, a later analysis re-analyzed previously published TCR beta repertoires from 666 donors and added high-resolution HLA genotyping. A handful of DR-DQ haplotypes were treated as single units for association and clustering because of strong linkage in the cohort. The genetic ancestry cluster associated with self-reported Caucasian donors included 65% to 90% of the 300 to 450 genotyped donors.

Library creation used the immunoSEQ multiplex PCR assay. For the multiplex PCR, a mixture combining 60 forward primers for TCR Vbeta segments and 13 reverse primers for TCR Jbeta segments was used. The CDR3 region of rearranged TCR beta genes was amplified from genomic DNA with a multiplex PCR assay. The amplified TCR beta libraries were sequenced on the Illumina HiSeq System as 87-base-pair reads. As for the authors' bioinformatics: A later analysis tallied tens of millions of unique TCR beta chains across the 660 or so repertoires, and some 10 million of those chains were shared by two or more donors. To remove PCR and sequencing errors, raw reads were error-corrected and collapsed into unique sequences using a nearest-neighbor algorithm that merged closely related sequences. To assign V, D and J gene segments, CDR3 sequences were aligned to IMGT reference sequences. For a sequence to be retained, a match of at least six nucleotides to both a V gene segment and a J gene segment was required. A rearrangement was called productive if the CDR3 had no stop codons and remained in frame with V and J, and every other rearrangement was called non-productive. CDR3 was defined by IMGT convention, running from the second conserved V-encoded cysteine to the conserved J-encoded phenylalanine. The earlier analysis of fewer than 750 of the donors excluded sequences that lacked an unambiguous match to a single V gene segment. An earlier analysis of roughly 590 of the donors called V segments functional above 56.7% productive rearrangements and segregating when the between-donor standard deviation exceeded 5%. To diagnose cytomegalovirus status from the catalog of TCR beta chain sequences, a statistical classification framework was built. A later analysis assigned V and J genes by comparing TCR nucleotide sequences with IMGT/GENE-DB human TR gene sequences. A later analysis assigned CDR3 sequences and most-parsimonious VDJ recombination scenarios with the TCRdist pipeline. A later analysis defined each TCR beta chain by its CDR3 amino acid sequence plus V-gene family, and excluded reads lacking a unique V-gene family. In a later analysis, nearly 600 highly shared, low-generation-probability nucleotide sequences were removed to address suspected cross-contamination and a sequencing artifact. In a later analysis, a clonal expansion index was calculated for each public chain from normalized within-repertoire ranks of inferred template counts. In a later analysis, generation probabilities were computed with a VDJ recombination model fitted to out-of-frame rearrangements, and the resulting probabilities were checked against IGoR. In a later analysis, TCR-TCR, TCR-HLA and TCR-CMV co-occurrence was scored with hypergeometric tests, and a repertoire-size bias correction was applied to TCR pairs. False discovery rates were estimated in a later analysis by permuting HLA or CMV assignments 20 times. In a later analysis, co-occurring TCRs were grouped with DBSCAN, and TCRdist sequence similarity was added when clustering was performed within HLA-allele-positive subsets. For co-occurrence clustering, repertoires with fewer than 30,000 or more than 120,000 public chains were excluded, along with five or six repertoires with anomalous nucleotide sharing. TCRdb holds this immuneACCESS table with in-frame rearrangements only. Some clones are missing; in checked studies, unresolved V genes explain under half, and the rest has no known cause. The DNA was the basis for D and trimming; V, J and clone size are from that table. For this sample there are approximately 140,000 clones; roughly four fifths appear just once. 3% of the sample is held by the ten biggest clonotypes.

Comment on this clone: What this receptor recognizes is not known. Per-base quality was not reported, and no clone a single base away is much larger than it.

V was cut back by 4 bases and J by 0 bases, leaving a gap of 11 bases between them. Measured from the cysteine to the phenylalanine, the CDR3 is 15 residues long. The kept DNA is CDR3 alone, 45 bases in frame from the first base. The germline V gene encodes CDR1 LNHDA and CDR2 SQIVND (reference sequence). The cohort consisted of 650 to 850 healthy bone marrow donors. At the time of sampling, all cohort members were nominally healthy, though unrecorded immune exposures were likely present. The donor was CMV seropositive and belonged to the group of 270 or so seropositive cohort members. A peripheral blood sample was provided by each donor, and peripheral blood mononuclear cells were used for TCR beta sequencing. Genomic DNA was extracted from the blood cell samples with the Qiagen DNeasy Blood Extraction Kit. Findings and caveats that apply to the study as a whole: In vitro tests confirmed that a few of the cytomegalovirus-associated TCR beta chains recognize cytomegalovirus antigens. Assigning TCR associations to individual alleles was difficult when HLA alleles, especially DR and DQ, strongly co-occurred. Compared with the approximately 720-donor mean, donors in an Asian-associated ancestry cluster had fewer N-insertions in productive TCRs, according to a later genetic analysis. In a later analysis, HLA-associated TCR beta chains were found to be more clonally expanded and to have lower generation probabilities than equally common non-associated chains. An earlier analysis of approximately 600 of the donors showed that most TCR beta V segments appeared in productive rearrangements either about 87% or about 30% of the time, which broadly matched IMGT annotations. CMV serostatus was the only immune exposure information available for the cohort. The classifier was reported to diagnose cytomegalovirus status with high specificity and sensitivity in both the original and validation cohorts. In a later analysis, most CMV-associated TCR beta chains were found to appear HLA-restricted, with HLA associations seemingly driven largely by CMV exposure. The earlier analysis of approximately 560 of the donors excluded 15 to 20 rarely observed V segments, including chromosome 9 orphons, because counts were too low. The sequencing pipeline was judged likely to have produced a cluster of highly shared sequence variants as a technical artifact. A total of roughly 160 TCR beta chains were listed by the study as associated with cytomegalovirus. Because the 87-base-pair reads could not distinguish some IMGT-functional V segments, including TRBV6-2 and TRBV6-3, those segments were excluded. A further reported finding was that TCR beta sequences accurately predicted the HLA-A and HLA-B alleles for most subjects in the first cohort. An association between a missense DCLRE1C variant and V-gene and J-gene trimming of TCR beta chains was found in a later genetic analysis and replicated in an independent cohort. In this cohort, only TCR beta chains were sequenced, and detectable features were limited by the absence of alpha or paired-chain data. The authors suggested that the approach could potentially be generalized to other disease states and immunological phenotypes. In a later analysis, TCR association rates were found to vary across HLA loci, with the most associated TCRs seen for DRB1 alleles and the fewest for HLA-C alleles. Because HLA typing was missing for some donors at each locus, association tests included only the typed subset. Correlated functional status among segregating V segments might be attributable to linkage disequilibrium, but an unknown experimental factor could not be ruled out. Most TCR sequences were seen in very few donors, while some public TCRs were found in many individuals. Specific HLA alleles were associated with 15,000 to 20,000 TCR beta sequences at a false discovery rate of 0.05 in a later analysis. The presence/absence analyses assumed that sequencing depth was roughly uniform across donors, and that assumption may not be true. A later analysis reported that several top co-occurrence clusters appeared linked to parvovirus B19, influenza, CMV and Epstein-Barr virus.

The clonotype comes from a man aged 35 to 55 in good health and CMV-seropositive. Sequencing used PBMCs. The sequence is built from TRBV19 and TRBJ2-3; 6 matching bases give a weak D call of TRBD1. The CDR3 reads CASSTGQFSTDTQYF. The bases read TGTGCCAGTAGTACCGGACAGTTTAGCACAGATACGCAGTATTTT.